This T cell receptor (beta chain) was recorded in a study of blood T cell repertoires in COVID-19. Clones were read by immunoSEQ multiplex PCR, and TCRdb kept only the in-frame ones, dropping some. The sample records 50,000 to 60,000 clones, roughly 89% being singletons. Sequencing was carried out using peripheral blood. The receptor was isolated from a man aged 35 to 55 with COVID-19, enrolled during active disease.

The CDR3 is CSVGNKNEKLFF. The CDR3 nucleotides are TGCAGCGTTGGAAACAAGAATGAAAAACTGTTTTTT. The chain has TRBV29-1 and TRBJ1-4; D remains unclear. The V and J ends lost 4 bases and 5 bases respectively, with 8 bases between them. The CDR3 spans 12 residues. Germline V gives CDR1 SQVTM, CDR2 ANQGSEA.